Listed here are 25 T cell receptor beta chains from one sample, sequenced in a study of T cells in Graves' hyperthyroidism and ophthalmopathy. What was amplified from RNA transcripts were TCR beta CDR3 regions. Primed by the HTBI set, a first-round RT-PCR was run on the TCR CDR3. MiXCR was run by TCRdb on the multiplex PCR reads, yielding one entry per CDR3 protein. This table has roughly 560,000 distinct CDR3 sequences, about 14% appearing once. Sequenced sample: blood. These TCRs come from a woman aged 40 to 49 with Graves' ophthalmopathy.

This clonotype was detected many times. V gene TRBV11-2 combines with J gene TRBJ1-2; D gene unclear. Trimming shortened V by 8 bases and J by 2 bases, and 12 bases separated the two germline ends. The CDR3 consists of 13 residues. Germline V CDR1 and CDR2: SGHAT, FQNNGV. In DNA, the CDR3 is TGTGCCAGCGGTCCGGAGACGAACTATGGCTACACCTTC. Amino acid sequence: CASGPETNYGYTF.

This clonotype was picked up many times. The J gene is TRBJ2-7, the V gene TRBV6-1, with a possible D match to TRBD2 (6 bases). Germline V gives CDR1 MNHNS, CDR2 SASEGT. The CDR3 loop spans 15 amino acids. Trimming took 6 bases from V and 1 from J, leaving 16 bases between them. CDR3 amino acids: CASSRDSTMSYEQYF. As DNA, the CDR3 is TGTGCCAGCAGCCGGGACTCTACCATGTCCTACGAGCAGTACTTC.

In this sample, this clonotype turned up many times. This chain connects TRBV4-3 to TRBJ2-5; 15 bases align to TRBD2. The V and J ends lost 4 bases and 2 bases, in that order; junction bases with no gene match: 5. There are 17 residues in the CDR3. Germline CDR1 LGHNA, CDR2 YSLEER. The CDR3 reads CASSLGTSGRFQETQYF. CDR3 in DNA: TGCGCCAGCAGCCTTGGGACTAGCGGGAGGTTTCAAGAGACCCAGTACTTC.

The rearrangement links TRBV7-8 to TRBJ1-5; unclear D gene. V lost 1 base and J 8 bases, leaving 6 bases between the germline ends. This CDR3 is built from 12 residues. Germline V gives CDR1 SGHVS, CDR2 FQNEAQ. The CDR3, as DNA: TGTGCCAGCAGCTTAGGGCAGAAGCCCCAGCATTTT. It translates to CASSLGQKPQHF. The variable domain in full, completed from reference TRBV7-8 and TRBJ1-5, reads GAGVSQSPRYKVAKRGQDVALRCDPISGHVSLFWYQQALGQGPEFLTYFQNEAQLDKSGLPSDRFFAERPEGSVSTLKIQRTQQEDSAVYLCASSLGQKPQHFGDGTRLSIL.

About this clonotype: The junction departs from germline at one end; a sequencing error may be responsible. The chain combines TRBV12-3 or TRBV12-4 with TRBJ2-7; 12 bases line up with TRBD2. This CDR3 comprises 16 residues. DNA for the CDR3: TGTGCCAGCAGTCCTCAAAACCCTCTAGCGGGAGGGGGGCAGTGCTTC. It codes for CASSPQNPLAGGGQCF.

The J gene is TRBJ2-2, the V gene TRBV11-2, with TRBD2 matching over 8 bases. Trimming at V came to 4 bases and at J to 5 bases, leaving 18 bases not matched to a gene. Germline V gene data show CDR1 as SGHAT and CDR2 as FQNNGV. This CDR3 contains 19 residues. For the CDR3, the DNA is TGTGCCAGCAGCTATCCCAGGACGAGCGGGAGTTTTGGAACCGGGGAGCTGTTTTTT. Amino acids: CASSYPRTSGSFGTGELFF.

This clonotype was seen ten or more times. The J gene is TRBJ2-7, the V gene TRBV2, with D perhaps TRBD2 (7 bases). V lost 4 bases and J lost 5, with 18 bases in between. Per germline, CDR1 SNHLY and CDR2 FYNNEI. The CDR3 totals 15 residues. The CDR3 loop is CASSGGGPAVHEQYF. CDR3 DNA sequence: TGTGCCAGCAGTGGGGGGGGCCCCGCAGTCCACGAGCAGTACTTC.

This clonotype occurred many times. The chain uses TRBV25-1 and TRBJ1-1; D ambiguous. The CDR3 is 19 amino acids. CDR1 is MGHDK, CDR2 SYGVNS, per germline. Trimming cost V 1 base and J 4 bases, with 25 bases left between them. In DNA form, the CDR3 reads TGTGCCAGCAGTGAATTCCACCGCGTCTTAGGTGACTCTCTCACTGAAGCTTTCTTT. This codes for CASSEFHRVLGDSLTEAFF.

In its sample, this clonotype was seen many times. The genes are TRBV29-1 and TRBJ2-7; D possibly corresponds to TRBD1 (5 bases). This CDR3 contains 12 residues. Deletions cut 4 bases from V and 4 bases from J, with 11 bases between. Germline V gene lookup returns CDR1 SQVTM and CDR2 ANQGSEA. CDR3 sequence: CSVVQETYEQYF. The CDR3 coding sequence is TGCAGCGTTGTACAGGAGACTTACGAGCAGTACTTC.

There are many counts of this clonotype. The chain links TRBV6-1 to TRBJ2-7; perhaps TRBD2 as D (6 bases). The CDR3 loop spans 14 amino acids. The germline V and J ends were trimmed by 5 bases and 7 bases, with 18 bases remaining between them. Germline CDR1 MNHNS, CDR2 SASEGT. CDR3 amino acids: CASSPPNREWEQYF. Here the CDR3 DNA reads TGTGCCAGCAGTCCGCCCAATCGGGAGTGGGAGCAGTACTTC.

This clonotype was recorded many times. This chain uses TRBV7-3 with TRBJ2-2; 8 bases are a match to TRBD1. The junction had 1 base not matched to a gene; V was cut back by 3 bases and J by 4 bases. The length of the CDR3 is 14 residues. CDR1 is SGHTA and CDR2 is FQGTGA in the germline V gene. CDR3 DNA: TGTGCCAGCAGCTTTGGGACAGGCACCGGGGAGCTGTTTTTT. This gives the protein CASSFGTGTGELFF.

The sample holds many counts of this clonotype. The rearrangement links TRBV2 to TRBJ2-7; D perhaps matches TRBD2 (6 bases). Trimming stripped 4 bases from V and 2 bases from J, with 9 bases between. CDR1 SNHLY and CDR2 FYNNEI come from the germline V gene. The CDR3 is 13 residues long. The CDR3 region has the DNA TGTGCCAGCAGTGCGGGACTCCCCTACGAGCAGTACTTC. It yields the protein CASSAGLPYEQYF. The full variable domain, with the rest looked up from reference TRBV2 and TRBJ2-7, is EPEVTQTPSHQVTQMGQEVILRCVPISNHLYFYWYRQILGQKVEFLVSFYNNEISEKSEIFDDQFSVERPDGSNFTLKIRSTKLEDSAMYFCASSAGLPYEQYFGPGTRLTVT.

At least ten counts were recorded for this clonotype. The gene calls are TRBV9 and TRBJ2-2; D is possibly TRBD1 (5 bases). Germline CDR1 and CDR2: SGDLS and YYNGEE. Trimming stripped 3 bases from V and 5 bases from J, with 5 bases between. The CDR3 is 12 amino acids. The CDR3 here is CASSEGTGELFF. The CDR3 bases are TGTGCCAGCAGCGAGGGGACCGGGGAGCTGTTTTTT.

In its sample, this clonotype was seen many times. V and J are TRBV10-3 and TRBJ1-1, with 7 nucleotides matching TRBD1. Germline CDR1 ENHRY, CDR2 SYGVKD. Germline trimming cut 10 bases from V and 5 bases from J; bases unmatched to any gene: 13. This CDR3 is 14 amino acids long. The CDR3 here is CATTGENLGTEAFF. DNA for the CDR3: TGTGCCACCACAGGGGAAAACCTTGGGACTGAAGCTTTCTTT.

This clonotype was counted many times. The chain uses TRBV28 and TRBJ2-5; D possibly corresponds to TRBD1 (6 bases). V lost 6 bases and J 4 bases, leaving 15 bases between the germline ends. The CDR3 consists of 14 residues. Germline V gene sequence: CDR1 MDHEN, CDR2 SYDVKM. The DNA of the CDR3 is TGTGCCAGCAGATGGGGCCTAGGGGGAGAGACCCAGTACTTC. This encodes CASRWGLGGETQYF. Drawing the rest from reference TRBV28 and TRBJ2-5, the complete variable domain is DVKVTQSSRYLVKRTGEKVFLECVQDMDHENMFWYRQDPGLGLRLIYFSYDVKMKEKGDIPEGYSVSREKKERFSLILESASTNQTSMYLCASRWGLGGETQYFGPGTRLLVL.

The table lists this clonotype with many counts. The chain couples TRBV20-1 to TRBJ2-7; TRBD2 matches at 7 bases. CDR3 size: 14 residues. After removal of 6 bases from V and 3 bases from J, the junction contained 11 bases not matched to a gene. CDR1 and CDR2 (germline): DFQATT, SNEGSKA (reference sequence). CDR3 nucleotides: TGCAGTGCCGCAGGGTCGGGAGGTATCTACGAGCAGTACTTC. It encodes CSAAGSGGIYEQYF.

This clonotype was picked up many times. The V and J genes are TRBV6-5 and TRBJ1-1, with 11 bases lining up with TRBD1. J lost 7 bases, V lost 4 bases, and 5 bases had no gene match. Germline V gene lookup returns CDR1 MNHEY and CDR2 SVGAGI. This CDR3 region has 14 residues. The CDR3 sequence: CASSFGQGAGEAFF. The CDR3 nucleotides are TGTGCCAGCAGTTTCGGACAGGGGGCGGGTGAAGCTTTCTTT.

The V and J genes are TRBV5-1 and TRBJ2-5, with no clear D. The CDR3 has 16 residues. Germline lookup yields CDR1 SGHRS and CDR2 YFSETQ. V was trimmed by 4 bases and J by 3 bases, leaving 19 bases between them. In nucleotides, the CDR3 is TGCGCCAGCAGCCTAGGAGTAATAATGTCCGAAGAGACCCAGTACTTC. Its protein is CASSLGVIMSEETQYF.

This clonotype was found once. This rearrangement joins TRBV6-5 to TRBJ2-7, with 9 bases matching TRBD1. The J segment lost 4 bases and the V segment lost 4 bases, leaving 8 bases of the junction unmatched. Germline V gene lookup returns CDR1 MNHEY and CDR2 SVGAGI. CDR3 length: 15 amino acids. CDR3 residues: CASSFGQGRWYEQYF. CDR3 in DNA: TGTGCCAGCAGTTTCGGACAGGGGAGGTGGTACGAGCAGTACTTC.

This clonotype has a count of ten or more. The chain is built from TRBV12-3 or TRBV12-4 and TRBJ1-6; 9 positions match TRBD1. Trimming took 4 bases from V and 7 from J; bases not matched to a gene: 8. This CDR3 spans 16 amino acids. The CDR3 DNA reads as TGTGCCAGCAGTTCGGGACAGGGTAAACTAAATTCACCCCTCCACTTT. As protein: CASSSGQGKLNSPLHF.

The chain recombines TRBV2 with TRBJ1-1, with D perhaps TRBD1 (5 bases). Trimming left V 6 bases short and J 0 bases short, with 11 bases between. This CDR3 comprises 14 residues. CDR1 SNHLY and CDR2 FYNNEI come from the germline V gene. The CDR3: CASSSGALNTEAFF. The CDR3 region has the DNA TGTGCCAGCAGCTCCGGGGCCTTGAACACTGAAGCTTTCTTT.

J is TRBJ2-3 and V is TRBV20-1; no definite D call. The V gene's germline CDR1 is DFQATT and CDR2 SNEGSKA (reference sequence). The CDR3 totals 13 residues. V lost 7 bases to trimming and J lost 0 bases, with 11 bases between them. The CDR3 DNA is TGCAGTGATTCTAAAGCGAGCACAGATACGCAGTATTTT. Encoded protein: CSDSKASTDTQYF.

This clonotype showed up many times. The rearrangement uses TRBV27 and TRBJ1-1; weak D call: TRBD1 (6 bases). This CDR3 has 14 residues. Trimming cost V 1 base and J 4 bases, with 10 bases left between them. Germline CDR1 MNHEY, CDR2 SMNVEV (reference sequence). The CDR3 DNA reads TGTGCCAGCAGTTTATATCAGGGGAGCACTGAAGCTTTCTTT. It yields the protein CASSLYQGSTEAFF.

This clonotype was detected ten times or more. The chain joins TRBV5-1 to TRBJ2-7; TRBD2 aligns across 7 bases. Germline V lookup: CDR1 SGHRS, CDR2 YFSETQ. The CDR3 runs 15 residues. Trimming took 0 bases from V and 0 from J; bases not matched to a gene: 3. The CDR3 protein is CASSLVGTNSYEQYF. The CDR3 nucleotides are TGCGCCAGCAGCTTGGTAGGGACTAACTCCTACGAGCAGTACTTC.

The table lists this clonotype with many counts. DNA for the CDR3: TGTGCCAGCAGTGTCAGTGAAACTAGCACTAGCACAGATACGCAGTATTTT. It codes for CASSVSETSTSTDTQYF. The V gene is TRBV2, the J gene TRBJ2-3; D possibly corresponds to TRBD2 (6 bases). V was trimmed by 4 bases and J by 0 bases, leaving 17 bases between them. This CDR3 contains 17 residues. CDR1 and CDR2 from the germline V gene are SNHLY and FYNNEI.